This TCR beta chain was retrieved from a study of Ad26.COV2.S vaccination and SARS-CoV-2 variants. Germline V gene sequence: CDR1 SEHNR, CDR2 FQNEAQ (reference sequence). Trimming cost V 1 base and J 8 bases, with 12 bases left between them. The CDR3 covers 14 residues. TCRdb's table, derived via immunoSEQ multiplex PCR, lists solely in-frame clones and lacks some. The sample lists about 180,000 clones, approximately 88% occurring once. The receptor's source is a human donor who had recovered from COVID-19. The V gene is TRBV7-9, the J gene TRBJ2-1, with D possibly being TRBD2 (5 bases). Sample: peripheral blood, taken after recovery from COVID-19. CDR3 sequence reads: CASSLDRAADEQFF. The DNA of the CDR3 is TGTGCCAGCAGCTTAGACAGAGCGGCCGATGAGCAGTTCTTC. Filled out from reference TRBV7-9 and TRBJ2-1, the complete variable domain reads DTGVSQNPRHKITKRGQNVTFRCDPISEHNRLYWYRQTLGQGPEFLTYFQNEAQLEKSRLLSDRFSAERPKGSFSTLEIQRTEQGDSAMYLCASSLDRAADEQFFGPGTRLTVL.